This T cell receptor (beta chain) appears in the sequencing data of a study of cytomegalovirus exposure and HLA in healthy donors. Overall study context: Clustering assigned 70% to 90% of the roughly 400 genotyped donors to the Caucasian-associated ancestry cluster.

Remarks on this clone: Its cognate antigen is unknown.

General study results and limits: CMV serostatus was the sole immune exposure information available. Altogether, 150 to 200 TCR beta chains were recorded as cytomegalovirus-associated.

Trimming removed 5 bases at V and 1 base at J, with 17 bases between. From germline, CDR1 is MDHEN and CDR2 SYDVKM. CDR3 length: 16 residues. Vbeta (60) and Jbeta (13) primers were used in the PCR. As processed by the authors: Unique TCR beta chains numbered about 80 million in a later analysis, with roughly 9.9 million shared. TCRdb keeps only in-frame clones here, not all; method: immunoSEQ multiplex PCR. V and J calls and clone size are as listed in that table; D and trimming were resolved from the DNA. The sample includes 200,000 or so clones, 76% of them seen just once. The chain links TRBV28 to TRBJ1-2; D might be TRBD1 (6 bases). The source is a man between 18 and 35 years old in good health and CMV-seronegative. The sample taken for sequencing was PBMCs. The CDR3 DNA reads TGTGCCAGCAGTCTTACCGGGACACCTCTTAACTATGGCTACACCTTC. This gives the protein CASSLTGTPLNYGYTF.